Listed here is a single TCR beta chain. What it binds is unknown. The data were obtained in a study of radiotherapy plus CTLA-4 blockade in lung cancer. Study-wide results and caveats: The study found tumor-derived TCR clones expanded in blood after radiotherapy plus ipilimumab.

Sequencing used immunoSEQ multiplex PCR; TCRdb keeps in-frame clones, though not all of them. The data hold 75,000 to 80,000 clones, with roughly 86% observed a single time. CDR1 is LNHDA and CDR2 is SQIVND in the germline V gene (reference sequence). Trimming left V 6 bases short and J 2 bases short, with 17 bases between. CDR3 length: 16 amino acids. The sequencing here drew on peripheral blood, taken from a patient treated with radiotherapy plus ipilimumab. The rearrangement links TRBV19 to TRBJ2-1; no definite D call. This TCR came from a human donor with non-small cell lung cancer who had stable disease on radiotherapy plus ipilimumab. CDR3 residues: CASRVGGGGTYNEQFF. DNA of the CDR3: TGTGCCAGTAGAGTAGGCGGCGGCGGAACCTACAATGAGCAGTTCTTC.